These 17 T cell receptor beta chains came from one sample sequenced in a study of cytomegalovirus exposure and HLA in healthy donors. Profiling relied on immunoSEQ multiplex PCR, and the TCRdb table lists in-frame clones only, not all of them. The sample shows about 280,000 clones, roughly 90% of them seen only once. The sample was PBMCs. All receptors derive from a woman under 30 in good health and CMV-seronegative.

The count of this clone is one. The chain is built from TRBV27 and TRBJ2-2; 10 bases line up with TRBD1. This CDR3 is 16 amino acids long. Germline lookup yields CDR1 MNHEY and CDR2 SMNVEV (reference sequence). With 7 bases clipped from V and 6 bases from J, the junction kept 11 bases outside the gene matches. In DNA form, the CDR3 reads TGTGCCAGCACCATAACCGACAGGGGGCAGGCCGGGGAGCTGTTTTTT. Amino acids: CASTITDRGQAGELFF.

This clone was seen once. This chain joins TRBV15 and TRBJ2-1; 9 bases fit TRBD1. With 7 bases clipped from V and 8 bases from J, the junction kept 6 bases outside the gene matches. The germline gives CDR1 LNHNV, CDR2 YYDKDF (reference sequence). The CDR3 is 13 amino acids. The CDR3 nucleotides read TGTGCCACCAAGTGGACAGGGGAGGATGAGCAGTTCTTC. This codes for CATKWTGEDEQFF.

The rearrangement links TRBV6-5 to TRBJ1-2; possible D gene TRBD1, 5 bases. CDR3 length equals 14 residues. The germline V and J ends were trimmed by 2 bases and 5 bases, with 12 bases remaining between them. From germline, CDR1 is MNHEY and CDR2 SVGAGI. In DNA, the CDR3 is TGTGCCAGCAGTTACGACAGCAGATCTTATGGCTACACCTTC. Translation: CASSYDSRSYGYTF.

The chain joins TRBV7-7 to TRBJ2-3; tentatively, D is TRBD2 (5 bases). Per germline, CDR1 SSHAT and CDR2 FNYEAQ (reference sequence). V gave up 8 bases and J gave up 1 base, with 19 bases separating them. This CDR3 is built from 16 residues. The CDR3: CASSPGRGSGTDTQYF. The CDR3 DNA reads TGTGCCAGCTCCCCTGGACGGGGAAGCGGCACAGATACGCAGTATTTT.

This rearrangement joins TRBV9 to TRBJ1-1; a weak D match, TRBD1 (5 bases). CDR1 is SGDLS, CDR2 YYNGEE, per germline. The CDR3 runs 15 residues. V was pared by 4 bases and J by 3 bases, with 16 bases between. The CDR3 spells CASSPDRTLDTEAFF. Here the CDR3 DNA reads TGTGCCAGCAGCCCCGACAGAACCCTTGACACTGAAGCTTTCTTT.

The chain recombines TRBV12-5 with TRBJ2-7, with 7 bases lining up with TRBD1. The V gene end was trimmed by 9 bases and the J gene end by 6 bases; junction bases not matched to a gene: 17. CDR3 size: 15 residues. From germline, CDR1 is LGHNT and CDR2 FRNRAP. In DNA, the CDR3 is TGTGCTAGCGCGGACCGAGGGGACAGTCATTTCGAGCAGTACTTC. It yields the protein CASADRGDSHFEQYF.

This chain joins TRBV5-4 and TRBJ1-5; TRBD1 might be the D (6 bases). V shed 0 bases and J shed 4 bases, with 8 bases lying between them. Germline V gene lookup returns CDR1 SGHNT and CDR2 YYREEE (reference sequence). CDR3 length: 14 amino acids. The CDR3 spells CASSLEGDNQPQHF. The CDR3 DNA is TGTGCCAGCAGCTTGGAGGGGGATAATCAGCCCCAGCATTTT.

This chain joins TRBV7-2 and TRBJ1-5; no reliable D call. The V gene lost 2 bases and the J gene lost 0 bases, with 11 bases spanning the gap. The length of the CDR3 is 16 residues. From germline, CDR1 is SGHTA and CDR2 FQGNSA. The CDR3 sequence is CASSLNGPDSNQPQHF. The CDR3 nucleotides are TGTGCCAGCAGCTTAAACGGTCCCGATAGCAATCAGCCCCAGCATTTT. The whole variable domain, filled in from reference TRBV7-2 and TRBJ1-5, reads GAGVSQSPSNKVTEKGKDVELRCDPISGHTALYWYRQSLGQGLEFLIYFQGNSAPDKSGLPSDRFSAERTGGSVSTLTIQRTQQEDSAVYLCASSLNGPDSNQPQHFGDGTRLSIL.

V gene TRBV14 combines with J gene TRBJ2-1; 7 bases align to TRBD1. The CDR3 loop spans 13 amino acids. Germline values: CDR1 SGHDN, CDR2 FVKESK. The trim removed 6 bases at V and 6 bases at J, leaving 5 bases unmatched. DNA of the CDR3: TGTGCCAGCAGGACTTACAGGGGCAATGAGCAGTTCTTC. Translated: CASRTYRGNEQFF.

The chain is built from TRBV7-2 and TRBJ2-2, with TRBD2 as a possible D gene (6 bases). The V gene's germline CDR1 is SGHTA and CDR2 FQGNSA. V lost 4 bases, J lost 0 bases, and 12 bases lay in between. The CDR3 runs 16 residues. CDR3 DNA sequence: TGTGCCAGCAGCTCCACCGGGGGTCCGAACACCGGGGAGCTGTTTTTT. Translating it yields CASSSTGGPNTGELFF.

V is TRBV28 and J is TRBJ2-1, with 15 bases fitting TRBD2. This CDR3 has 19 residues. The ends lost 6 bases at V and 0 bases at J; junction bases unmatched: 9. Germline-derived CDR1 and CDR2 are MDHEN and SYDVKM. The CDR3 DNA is TGTGCCAGCAGAGAAGTGGGACTAGCGGGAGGCCTCTCCTACAATGAGCAGTTCTTC. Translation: CASREVGLAGGLSYNEQFF.

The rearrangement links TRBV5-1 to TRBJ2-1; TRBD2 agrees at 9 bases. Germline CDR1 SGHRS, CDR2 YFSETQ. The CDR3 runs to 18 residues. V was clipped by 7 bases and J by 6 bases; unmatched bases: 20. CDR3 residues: CASQRGTSLGLAANEQFF. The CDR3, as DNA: TGCGCCAGCCAGAGGGGGACCTCCCTGGGACTAGCCGCCAATGAGCAGTTCTTC. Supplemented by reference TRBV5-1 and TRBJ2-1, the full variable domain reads KAGVTQTPRYLIKTRGQQVTLSCSPISGHRSVSWYQQTPGQGLQFLFEYFSETQRNKGNFPGRFSGRQFSNSRSEMNVSTLELGDSALYLCASQRGTSLGLAANEQFFGPGTRLTVL.

The CDR3 loop is CASSQDLAGANTGELFF. CDR3 nucleotides: TGCGCCAGCAGCCAAGACCTAGCGGGAGCGAACACCGGGGAGCTGTTTTTT. The chain has TRBV4-1 and TRBJ2-2, with TRBD2 identical over 10 bases. The CDR3 extends over 17 amino acids. In germline, CDR1 is MGHRA, CDR2 YSYEKL. Trimming cost V 0 bases and J 0 bases; bases outside gene matches: 1.

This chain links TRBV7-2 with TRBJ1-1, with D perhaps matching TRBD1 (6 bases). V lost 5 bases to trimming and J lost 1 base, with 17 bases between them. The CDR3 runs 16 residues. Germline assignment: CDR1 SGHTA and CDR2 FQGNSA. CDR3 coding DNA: TGTGCCAGCAGCACCACAGCTGTACAGGGGAACACTGAAGCTTTCTTT. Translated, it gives CASSTTAVQGNTEAFF. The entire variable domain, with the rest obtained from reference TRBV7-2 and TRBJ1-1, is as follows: GAGVSQSPSNKVTEKGKDVELRCDPISGHTALYWYRQSLGQGLEFLIYFQGNSAPDKSGLPSDRFSAERTGGSVSTLTIQRTQQEDSAVYLCASSTTAVQGNTEAFFGQGTRLTVV.

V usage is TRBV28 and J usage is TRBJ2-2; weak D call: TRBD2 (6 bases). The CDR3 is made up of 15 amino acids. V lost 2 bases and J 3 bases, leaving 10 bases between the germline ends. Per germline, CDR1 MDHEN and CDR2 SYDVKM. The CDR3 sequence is CASSLLGGDTGELFF. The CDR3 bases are TGTGCCAGCAGTTTACTTGGCGGGGACACCGGGGAGCTGTTTTTT.

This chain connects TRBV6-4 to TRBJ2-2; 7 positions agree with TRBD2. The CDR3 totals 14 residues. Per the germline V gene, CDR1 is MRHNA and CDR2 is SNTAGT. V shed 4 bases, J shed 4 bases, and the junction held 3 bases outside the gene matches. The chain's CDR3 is CASSVGGSTGELFF. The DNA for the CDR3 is TGTGCCAGCAGTGTGGGGGGGAGCACCGGGGAGCTGTTTTTT.

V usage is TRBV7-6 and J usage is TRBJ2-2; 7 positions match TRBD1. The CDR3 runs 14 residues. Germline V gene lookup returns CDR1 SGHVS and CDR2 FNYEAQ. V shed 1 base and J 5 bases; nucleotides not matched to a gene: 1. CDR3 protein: CASSLETGTGELFF. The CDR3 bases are TGTGCCAGCAGCTTAGAGACAGGGACCGGGGAGCTGTTTTTT.